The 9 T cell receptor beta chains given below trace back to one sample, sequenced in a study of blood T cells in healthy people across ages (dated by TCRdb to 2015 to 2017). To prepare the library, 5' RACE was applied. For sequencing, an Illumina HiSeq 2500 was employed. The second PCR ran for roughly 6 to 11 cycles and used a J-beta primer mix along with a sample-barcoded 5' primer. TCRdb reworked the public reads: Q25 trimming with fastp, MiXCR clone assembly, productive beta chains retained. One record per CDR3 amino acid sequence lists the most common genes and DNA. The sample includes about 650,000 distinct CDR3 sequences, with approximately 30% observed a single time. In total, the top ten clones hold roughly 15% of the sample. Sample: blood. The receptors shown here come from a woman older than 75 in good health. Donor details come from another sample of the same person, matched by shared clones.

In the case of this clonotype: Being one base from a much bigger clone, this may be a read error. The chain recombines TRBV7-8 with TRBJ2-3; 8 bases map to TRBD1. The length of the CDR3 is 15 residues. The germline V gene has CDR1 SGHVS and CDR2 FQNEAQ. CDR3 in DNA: TGTACCAGCAGCTATACGGACAGGGGCACAGATACGCAGTATTTT. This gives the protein CTSSYTDRGTDTQYF.

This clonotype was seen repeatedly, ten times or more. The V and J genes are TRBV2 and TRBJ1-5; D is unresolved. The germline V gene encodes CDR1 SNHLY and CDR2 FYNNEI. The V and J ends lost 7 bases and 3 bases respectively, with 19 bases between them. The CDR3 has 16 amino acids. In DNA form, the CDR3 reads TGTGCCAGCACCAACCGCCAAGGACCTGTCAATCAGCCCCAGCATTTT. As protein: CASTNRQGPVNQPQHF.

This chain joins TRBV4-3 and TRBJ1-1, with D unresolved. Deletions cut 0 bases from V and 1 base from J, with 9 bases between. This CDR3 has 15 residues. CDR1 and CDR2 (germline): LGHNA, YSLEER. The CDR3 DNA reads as TGCGCCAGCAGCCAAGATTCGGCAGGGAACACTGAAGCTTTCTTT. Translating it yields CASSQDSAGNTEAFF.

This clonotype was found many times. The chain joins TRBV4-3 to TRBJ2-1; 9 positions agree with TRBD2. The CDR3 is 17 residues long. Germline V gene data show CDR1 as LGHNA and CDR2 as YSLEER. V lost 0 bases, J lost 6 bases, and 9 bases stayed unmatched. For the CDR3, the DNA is TGCGCCAGCAGCCAAGATCTTGGCGGGGGGGCCATCAATGAGCAGTTCTTC. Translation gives CASSQDLGGGAINEQFF.

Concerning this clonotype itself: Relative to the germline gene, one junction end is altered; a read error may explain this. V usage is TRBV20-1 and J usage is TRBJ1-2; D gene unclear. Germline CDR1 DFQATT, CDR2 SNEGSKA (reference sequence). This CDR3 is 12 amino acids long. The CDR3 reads CSATKTNYGHTF. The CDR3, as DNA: TGCAGTGCTACAAAGACCAACTATGGCCACACCTTC.

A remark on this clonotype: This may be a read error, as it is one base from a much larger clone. The CDR3, as DNA: TGTGCCAACAGCCAAGGGACAGGGCTAGTAGAGACCCAGTACTTC. Translated: CANSQGTGLVETQYF. The J gene is TRBJ2-4, the V gene TRBV9; 9 bases line up with TRBD1. The DNA end is more similar to TRBJ2-5, so the J call may be wrong. Germline values: CDR1 SGDLS, CDR2 YYNGEE. The CDR3 loop spans 15 amino acids.

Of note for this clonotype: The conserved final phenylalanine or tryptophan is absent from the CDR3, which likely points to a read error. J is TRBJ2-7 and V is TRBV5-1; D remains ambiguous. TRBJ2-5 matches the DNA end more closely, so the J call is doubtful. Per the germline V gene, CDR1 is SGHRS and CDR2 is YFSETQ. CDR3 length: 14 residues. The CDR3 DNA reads TGCGCCAGCAGCTTGGATACCGGAGAAAAGACCCAGTACAAC. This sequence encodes CASSLDTGEKTQYN.

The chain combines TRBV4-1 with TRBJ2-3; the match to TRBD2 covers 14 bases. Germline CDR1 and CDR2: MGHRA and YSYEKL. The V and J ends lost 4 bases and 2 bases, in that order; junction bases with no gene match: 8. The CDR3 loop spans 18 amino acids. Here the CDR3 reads CASSRRLAGGRITDTQYF. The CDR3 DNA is TGCGCCAGCAGCCGTAGACTAGCGGGGGGGCGGATCACAGATACGCAGTATTTT.

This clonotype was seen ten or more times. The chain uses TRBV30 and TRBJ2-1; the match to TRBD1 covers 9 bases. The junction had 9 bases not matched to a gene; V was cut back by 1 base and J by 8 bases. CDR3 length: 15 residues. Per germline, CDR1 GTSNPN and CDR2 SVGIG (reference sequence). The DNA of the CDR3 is TGTGCCTGGAGTGCTACCGGGACAGGGAGGGATGAGCAGTTCTTC. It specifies CAWSATGTGRDEQFF.